Each of the 14 T cell receptor beta chains below was sequenced from the same sample in a study of blood T cell repertoires in COVID-19. Libraries were prepared by immunoSEQ multiplex PCR; TCRdb keeps only in-frame clonotypes and omits some of them. The table has around 300,000 clones, approximately 86% seen once. Material: peripheral blood. Receptor source: a young woman who had recovered from COVID-19.

The rearrangement links TRBV10-3 to TRBJ1-2, with 8 bases that match TRBD1. The CDR3 is 14 residues long. Trimming removed 9 bases from V and 3 bases from J; junction bases left unmatched: 9. CDR1 is ENHRY and CDR2 is SYGVKD in the germline V gene. The chain's CDR3 is CAILPGQADYGYTF. CDR3 coding DNA: TGTGCCATACTTCCGGGACAGGCAGACTATGGCTACACCTTC.

Here the CDR3 reads CASSFNRVQMNTEAFF. In DNA, the CDR3 is TGTGCCAGCAGCTTCAACAGGGTCCAGATGAACACTGAAGCTTTCTTT. This chain uses TRBV7-9 with TRBJ1-1; possible D gene TRBD1, 6 bases. Germline CDR1 and CDR2: SEHNR and FQNEAQ (reference sequence). Trimming took 3 bases from V and 0 from J, leaving 14 bases between them. This CDR3 has 16 residues.

The rearrangement joins TRBV9 to TRBJ2-1; TRBD2 aligns across 7 bases. Germline CDR1 SGDLS, CDR2 YYNGEE. This CDR3 has 15 residues. The V segment lost 3 bases and the J segment 0 bases; nucleotides outside the gene matches: 3. CDR3 sequence: CASSATSASYNEQFF. DNA of the CDR3: TGTGCCAGCAGCGCCACTAGCGCCTCCTACAATGAGCAGTTCTTC.

The V gene is TRBV5-8, the J gene TRBJ2-1; D is perhaps TRBD1 (5 bases). The V and J ends lost 4 bases and 7 bases respectively, with 21 bases between them. This CDR3 is 16 amino acids long. Germline CDR1 is SGHTS and CDR2 is YDEGEE. In nucleotides, the CDR3 is TGTGCCAGCAGCCCGAGGTTGACAGTTAAGGAAAATGAGCAGTTCTTC. It is translated as CASSPRLTVKENEQFF.

This clone showed up just once. The rearrangement links TRBV25-1 to TRBJ2-1; 11 nucleotides align to TRBD2. The CDR3 loop spans 15 amino acids. Trimming cost V 4 bases and J 9 bases; bases outside gene matches: 8. Germline CDR1 MGHDK, CDR2 SYGVNS. CDR3 region: CASSVTSGSRVEQFF. CDR3 nucleotide sequence: TGTGCCAGCAGTGTTACTAGCGGGAGTCGTGTTGAGCAGTTCTTC.

The gene calls are TRBV27 and TRBJ1-1, with D perhaps TRBD1 (5 bases). The germline V gene encodes CDR1 MNHEY and CDR2 SMNVEV (reference sequence). This CDR3 contains 17 residues. Trimming pared 0 bases from V and 4 bases from J, leaving 18 bases between. CDR3 nucleotide sequence: TGTGCCAGCAGTTTATCCCCCCGGCAGGGAAAGGGCACTGAAGCTTTCTTT. Amino acids: CASSLSPRQGKGTEAFF.

This rearrangement joins TRBV4-2 to TRBJ1-2; D perhaps matches TRBD1 (5 bases). The CDR3 contains 13 residues. With 4 bases removed from V and 6 bases from J, the gap between germline ends came to 12 bases. Germline CDR1 is LGHNA and CDR2 is YNFKEQ. The CDR3 DNA sequence: TGTGCCAGCAGCCGGGAAGGGGAAGATGGCTACACCTTC. Translation: CASSREGEDGYTF.

The DNA for the CDR3 is TGCAGTGCTAGGACGTCGGGCGAGCAGTACTTC. Encoded protein: CSARTSGEQYF. This chain uses TRBV20-1 with TRBJ2-7; D ambiguous. The V end was cut by 3 bases, the J end by 6 bases, with 9 bases between. The CDR3 length is 11 residues. CDR1 is DFQATT and CDR2 is SNEGSKA in the germline V gene (reference sequence).

This clone was counted once. The chain is built from TRBV6-6 and TRBJ1-2; TRBD1 aligns across 9 bases. This CDR3 region has 16 residues. Germline values: CDR1 MNHNY, CDR2 SVGAGI (reference sequence). The junction had 10 bases not matched to a gene; V was cut back by 2 bases and J by 6 bases. In DNA form, the CDR3 reads TGTGCCAGCAGTTACCCACTTACCACAGGGGGCAATGGCTACACCTTC. It encodes CASSYPLTTGGNGYTF.

The gene calls are TRBV5-1 and TRBJ2-2; 9 positions match TRBD1. Germline V CDR1 and CDR2: SGHRS, YFSETQ. CDR3 length: 15 residues. V lost 3 bases to trimming and J lost 3 bases; unmatched junction nucleotides: 3. CDR3 region: CASSWDRDDTGELFF. CDR3 nucleotide sequence: TGCGCCAGCAGCTGGGACAGGGATGACACCGGGGAGCTGTTTTTT.

V and J are TRBV2 and TRBJ2-5, with D maybe TRBD2 (6 bases). In germline, CDR1 is SNHLY, CDR2 FYNNEI. The CDR3 sequence is 14 residues long. Trimming stripped 7 bases from V and 5 bases from J, with 17 bases between. The CDR3 loop is CASTPLAGSETQYF. For the CDR3, the DNA is TGTGCCAGCACCCCATTGGCGGGGTCGGAGACCCAGTACTTC. The whole variable domain, filled in from reference TRBV2 and TRBJ2-5, reads EPEVTQTPSHQVTQMGQEVILRCVPISNHLYFYWYRQILGQKVEFLVSFYNNEISEKSEIFDDQFSVERPDGSNFTLKIRSTKLEDSAMYFCASTPLAGSETQYFGPGTRLLVL.

The chain joins TRBV7-2 to TRBJ2-1; 11 nucleotides match TRBD2. Germline V gene data show CDR1 as SGHTA and CDR2 as FQGNSA. Germline trimming cut 5 bases from V and 6 bases from J; bases unmatched to any gene: 3. This CDR3 contains 14 residues. CDR3 in amino acids: CASSLTSGSNEQFF. The CDR3 bases are TGTGCCAGCAGCCTAACTAGCGGGAGCAATGAGCAGTTCTTC.

V gene TRBV18 combines with J gene TRBJ1-5; no clear D. Looked up from germline, CDR1 is KGHSH and CDR2 is LQKENI. V gave up 2 bases and J gave up 8 bases, with 10 bases separating them. This CDR3 spans 13 amino acids. CDR3 bases: TGTGCCAGCTCACCAGTACTCGAAAAGCCCCAGCATTTT. Translating gives CASSPVLEKPQHF.

This clone was recorded once. This chain uses TRBV5-1 with TRBJ2-3; 8 bases fit TRBD2. The CDR3 contains 13 residues. The J segment lost 15 bases and the V segment lost 4 bases, leaving 13 bases of the junction unmatched. From germline, CDR1 is SGHRS and CDR2 YFSETQ. CDR3 in DNA: TGCGCCAGCAGCCACGAGCCGGGACTAGTACAATATTTT. Protein: CASSHEPGLVQYF.